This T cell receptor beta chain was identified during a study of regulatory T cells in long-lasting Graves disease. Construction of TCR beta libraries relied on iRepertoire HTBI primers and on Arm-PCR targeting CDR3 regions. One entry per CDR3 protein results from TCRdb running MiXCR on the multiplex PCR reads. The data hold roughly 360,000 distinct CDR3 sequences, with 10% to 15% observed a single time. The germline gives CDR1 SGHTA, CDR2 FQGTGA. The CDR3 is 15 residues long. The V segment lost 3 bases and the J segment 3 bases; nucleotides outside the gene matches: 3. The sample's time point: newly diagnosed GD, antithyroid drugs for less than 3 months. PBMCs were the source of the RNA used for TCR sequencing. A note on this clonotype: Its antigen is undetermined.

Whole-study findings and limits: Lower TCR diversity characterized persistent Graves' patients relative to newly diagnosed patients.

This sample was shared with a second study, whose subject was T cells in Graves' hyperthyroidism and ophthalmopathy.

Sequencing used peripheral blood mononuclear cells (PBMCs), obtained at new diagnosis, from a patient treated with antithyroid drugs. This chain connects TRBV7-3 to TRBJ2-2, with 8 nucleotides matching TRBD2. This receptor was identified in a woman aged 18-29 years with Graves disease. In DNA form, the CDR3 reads TGTGCCAGCAGCTTTGAGACTAGCGACACCGGGGAGCTGTTTTTT. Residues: CASSFETSDTGELFF.